The 25 T cell receptor beta chains below were found in one sample sequenced in a study of blood T cell repertoires in COVID-19. The data were produced by immunoSEQ multiplex PCR, yet TCRdb's version contains in-frame clones alone and is incomplete. The sample gives some 240,000 clones, roughly 79% of which show up once; roughly 8% is in the top ten. Input material: peripheral blood. The receptors here all came from a woman of 80 years or more with COVID-19, enrolled during active disease.

V usage is TRBV7-2 and J usage is TRBJ2-5; TRBD2 matches 13 bases. The CDR3 is 16 residues long. Germline values: CDR1 SGHTA, CDR2 FQGNSA. The V segment lost 3 bases and the J segment 2 bases; nucleotides outside the gene matches: 3. This CDR3 is CASSFRTSGRQETQYF. The CDR3 region has the DNA TGTGCCAGCAGCTTTAGGACTAGCGGGAGACAAGAGACCCAGTACTTC.

The rearrangement joins TRBV5-6 to TRBJ1-2; D not resolved. The V gene lost 2 bases and the J gene lost 2 bases, with 13 bases spanning the gap. The germline gives CDR1 SGHDT, CDR2 YYEEEE. CDR3 length: 15 residues. CDR3 region: CASSFPGGSNYGYTF. For the CDR3, the DNA is TGTGCCAGCAGCTTCCCGGGAGGGTCCAACTATGGCTACACCTTC.

This clone has only one observation. The rearrangement links TRBV7-8 to TRBJ1-4; a possible D gene is TRBD1 (6 bases). Germline V gene sequence: CDR1 SGHVS, CDR2 FQNEAQ. The V gene lost 5 bases and the J gene lost 6 bases, with 10 bases spanning the gap. The CDR3 contains 13 residues. The CDR3 bases are TGTGCCAGCAGCCGGGGGGCCGATGAAAAACTGTTTTTT. The encoded protein is CASSRGADEKLFF.

The chain employs TRBV11-2 and TRBJ1-2; D possibly corresponds to TRBD1 (6 bases). Trimming pared 3 bases from V and 8 bases from J, leaving 10 bases between. Germline CDR1 and CDR2: SGHAT and FQNNGV. This CDR3 is built from 12 residues. The CDR3 DNA follows: TGTGCCAGCAGCTTCACAGGGTACGGCTACACCTTC. Translating it yields CASSFTGYGYTF.

V is TRBV15 and J is TRBJ1-4; maybe TRBD1 (5 bases). There are 13 residues in the CDR3. Germline V gene data show CDR1 as LNHNV and CDR2 as YYDKDF (reference sequence). The V and J ends lost 7 bases and 5 bases respectively, with 11 bases between them. The CDR3 here is CATTGSGNEKLFF. The CDR3 DNA reads TGTGCCACCACAGGGTCCGGGAATGAAAAACTGTTTTTT. Full variable domain (missing parts from reference TRBV15 and TRBJ1-4): DAMVIQNPRYQVTQFGKPVTLSCSQTLNHNVMYWYQQKSSQAPKLLFHYYDKDFNNEADTPDNFQSRRPNTSFCFLDIRSPGLGDTAMYLCATTGSGNEKLFFGSGTQLSVL.

This chain joins TRBV7-2 and TRBJ1-3; 7 nucleotides match TRBD1. The CDR3 spans 15 residues. After removal of 5 bases from V and 3 bases from J, the junction contained 7 bases not matched to a gene. Per germline, CDR1 SGHTA and CDR2 FQGNSA. CDR3 residues: CASSRDSNVGNTIYF. The CDR3 DNA sequence: TGTGCCAGCAGCCGGGACAGCAACGTTGGAAACACCATATATTTT.

The chain is built from TRBV11-2 and TRBJ2-7; 7 positions agree with TRBD1. This CDR3 is built from 15 residues. The J segment lost 3 bases and the V segment lost 4 bases, leaving 9 bases of the junction unmatched. Germline loops: CDR1 SGHAT, CDR2 FQNNGV. CDR3 region: CASSSSETGRYEQYF. DNA of the CDR3: TGTGCCAGCAGCTCCTCCGAGACAGGGCGCTACGAGCAGTACTTC.

The J gene is TRBJ1-1, the V gene TRBV29-1; TRBD1 might be the D (6 bases). Germline V gene data show CDR1 as SQVTM and CDR2 as ANQGSEA. The CDR3 is 15 amino acids. V was clipped by 4 bases and J by 3 bases, with 18 bases between them. The CDR3 loop reads CSVASRLAGDTEAFF. CDR3 in DNA: TGCAGCGTTGCTTCACGCCTGGCAGGGGACACTGAAGCTTTCTTT.

The CDR3 DNA sequence: TGTGCCAGCAGCCTTACACTAGGGCAGCCCCAGCATTTT. Translating gives CASSLTLGQPQHF. This rearrangement joins TRBV7-9 to TRBJ1-5; no firm D call. CDR3 size: 13 residues. Looked up from germline, CDR1 is SEHNR and CDR2 is FQNEAQ (reference sequence). V was shortened by 5 bases and J by 7 bases, with 12 bases between the two germline ends.

This sequence joins TRBV5-4 and TRBJ1-2; no clear D gene. CDR3 length equals 13 residues. The V gene lost 2 bases and the J gene lost 8 bases, with 13 bases spanning the gap. Germline assignment: CDR1 SGHNT and CDR2 YYREEE (reference sequence). CDR3 bases: TGTGCCAGCAGCTTTGGAGGGTTGGGCGGCTACACCTTC. Translated: CASSFGGLGGYTF.

The CDR3 DNA is TGTGCCAGCAGTTCACTCCAGGGGGTAAACACTGAAGCTTTCTTT. Translation gives CASSSLQGVNTEAFF. The rearrangement joins TRBV28 to TRBJ1-1; 7 bases fit TRBD1. The V and J ends lost 4 bases and 2 bases, in that order; junction bases with no gene match: 7. Germline V gene lookup returns CDR1 MDHEN and CDR2 SYDVKM. CDR3 length: 15 amino acids.

The chain combines TRBV12-5 with TRBJ2-3; 8 nucleotides match TRBD2. Germline CDR1 is LGHNT and CDR2 is FRNRAP. After removal of 5 bases from V and 3 bases from J, the junction contained 10 bases not matched to a gene. There are 16 residues in the CDR3. This CDR3 reads CASGAGMSSGTDTQYF. The CDR3 DNA reads TGTGCTAGTGGTGCTGGCATGTCTAGCGGGACAGATACGCAGTATTTT.

This clone was seen a handful of times. The rearrangement uses TRBV18 and TRBJ1-2; a possible D gene is TRBD1 (6 bases). The V gene lost 3 bases and the J gene lost 4 bases, with 12 bases spanning the gap. This CDR3 is 14 amino acids long. Germline CDR1 is KGHSH and CDR2 is LQKENI. The DNA for the CDR3 is TGTGCCAGCTCACCCGTGACAGGCCGCTATGGCTACACCTTC. Protein: CASSPVTGRYGYTF.

This clone occurred a few times. The chain combines TRBV11-1 with TRBJ2-3; unclear D gene. Between the trimmed V and J ends, which lost 2 bases and 0 bases, there was a span of 6 bases. This CDR3 is built from 14 residues. The germline V gene has CDR1 SGHAT and CDR2 FQDESV (reference sequence). The CDR3 loop reads CASSLLQSTDTQYF. In DNA, the CDR3 is TGTGCCAGCAGCTTATTACAAAGCACAGATACGCAGTATTTT.

The V gene is TRBV19, the J gene TRBJ2-2; D is uncertain. V dropped 0 bases and J dropped 1 base, with 9 bases sitting between them. The CDR3 length is 16 residues. Germline V lookup: CDR1 LNHDA, CDR2 SQIVND (reference sequence). The CDR3 DNA sequence: TGTGCCAGTAGTATAGATCTCAGAGGGAACACCGGGGAGCTGTTTTTT. Amino acids: CASSIDLRGNTGELFF.

This clone occurred a few times. The chain uses TRBV5-1 and TRBJ1-6, with no clear D. CDR1 and CDR2 from the germline V gene are SGHRS and YFSETQ. This CDR3 has 15 residues. V was pared by 1 base and J by 8 bases, with 13 bases between. The CDR3 is CASSLRPGLDSPLHF. The CDR3 region has the DNA TGCGCCAGCAGCTTGAGGCCGGGTTTGGATTCACCCCTCCACTTT.

The chain employs TRBV9 and TRBJ1-6; D is unresolved. Germline V CDR1 and CDR2: SGDLS, YYNGEE. Between the trimmed V and J ends, which lost 0 bases and 7 bases, there was a span of 8 bases. The CDR3 loop spans 14 amino acids. The DNA of the CDR3 is TGTGCCAGCAGCGTAGGAGGGATCAATTCACCCCTCCACTTT. Its translation: CASSVGGINSPLHF.

The chain has TRBV2 and TRBJ1-6; 9 positions agree with TRBD1. The CDR3 contains 16 residues. V was clipped by 6 bases and J by 6 bases; unmatched bases: 9. Germline V gene data show CDR1 as SNHLY and CDR2 as FYNNEI. The CDR3 protein is CASSSGRQGGNSPLHF. Written as DNA, the CDR3 is TGTGCCAGCAGCAGCGGGAGACAGGGGGGTAATTCACCCCTCCACTTT.

This clone was recorded only once. The rearrangement joins TRBV14 to TRBJ1-1, with a weak D call TRBD1 (5 bases). The CDR3 loop spans 13 amino acids. Per the germline V gene, CDR1 is SGHDN and CDR2 is FVKESK. Trimming removed 2 bases at V and 1 base at J, with 5 bases between. The CDR3 region is CASSQQGNTEAFF. The CDR3 DNA is TGTGCCAGCAGCCAACAGGGGAACACTGAAGCTTTCTTT. Drawing the rest from reference TRBV14 and TRBJ1-1, the complete variable domain is EAGVTQFPSHSVIEKGQTVTLRCDPISGHDNLYWYRRVMGKEIKFLLHFVKESKQDESGMPNNRFLAERTGGTYSTLKVQPAELEDSGVYFCASSQQGNTEAFFGQGTRLTVV.

This CDR3 reads CASSELPRGYGYTF. CDR3 DNA: TGCGCCAGCAGTGAGCTACCCCGAGGCTATGGCTACACCTTC. The genes are TRBV10-2 and TRBJ1-2; D unclear. CDR1 and CDR2 (germline): WSHSY, SAAADI. Between the trimmed V and J ends, which lost 2 bases and 4 bases, there was a span of 11 bases. This CDR3 spans 14 amino acids.

The chain carries TRBV7-9 and TRBJ1-2, with a possible D match to TRBD1 (6 bases). The V end lost 2 bases, the J end lost 5 bases, and 12 bases lay between the germline ends. CDR1 and CDR2 (germline): SEHNR, FQNEAQ (reference sequence). The CDR3 length is 14 residues. The CDR3, as DNA: TGTGCCAGCAGCTTAAGTACAGGGAAGTATGGCTACACCTTC. This translates into CASSLSTGKYGYTF.

The chain has TRBV6-5 and TRBJ2-3; no firm D call. CDR1 and CDR2 (germline): MNHEY, SVGAGI. V was pared by 2 bases and J by 5 bases, with 14 bases between. The CDR3 runs to 15 residues. CDR3 nucleotides: TGTGCCAGCAGTTACGATCCCTCCAGTCTAGATACGCAGTATTTT. Amino acids: CASSYDPSSLDTQYF.

This chain links TRBV3-1 (or the pseudogene TRBV3-2) with TRBJ1-2; 8 nucleotides align to TRBD1. Germline V gene sequence: CDR1 LGHDT, CDR2 YNNKEL (reference sequence). Trimming took 3 bases from V and 7 from J; bases not matched to a gene: 10. CDR3 length equals 15 residues. The CDR3 nucleotides read TGTGCCAGCAGCCAGGGTGGACAGGGAGGAGGTGGCTACACCTTC. Its protein product is CASSQGGQGGGGYTF.

V usage is TRBV29-1 and J usage is TRBJ2-3; 12 nucleotides align to TRBD2. J was trimmed by 6 bases and V by 6 bases; bases with no gene match: 7. The CDR3 has 14 residues. CDR1 is SQVTM, CDR2 ANQGSEA, per germline. The CDR3 protein is CSVRLAGAPDTQYF. The CDR3, as DNA: TGCAGCGTGAGACTAGCGGGAGCTCCCGATACGCAGTATTTT.

This clone has more than one count but fewer than ten. The junction differs from germline at one of its ends, possibly a read error. The CDR3 DNA follows: TGTGCCAGCACTGAAGCCAGGGGATTGGGAGAGACCCAGTACTTC. Translating it yields CASTEARGLGETQYF. The gene calls are TRBV6-1 and TRBJ2-5; a possible D gene is TRBD1 (6 bases). The CDR3 totals 15 residues. From germline, CDR1 is MNHNS and CDR2 SASEGT.